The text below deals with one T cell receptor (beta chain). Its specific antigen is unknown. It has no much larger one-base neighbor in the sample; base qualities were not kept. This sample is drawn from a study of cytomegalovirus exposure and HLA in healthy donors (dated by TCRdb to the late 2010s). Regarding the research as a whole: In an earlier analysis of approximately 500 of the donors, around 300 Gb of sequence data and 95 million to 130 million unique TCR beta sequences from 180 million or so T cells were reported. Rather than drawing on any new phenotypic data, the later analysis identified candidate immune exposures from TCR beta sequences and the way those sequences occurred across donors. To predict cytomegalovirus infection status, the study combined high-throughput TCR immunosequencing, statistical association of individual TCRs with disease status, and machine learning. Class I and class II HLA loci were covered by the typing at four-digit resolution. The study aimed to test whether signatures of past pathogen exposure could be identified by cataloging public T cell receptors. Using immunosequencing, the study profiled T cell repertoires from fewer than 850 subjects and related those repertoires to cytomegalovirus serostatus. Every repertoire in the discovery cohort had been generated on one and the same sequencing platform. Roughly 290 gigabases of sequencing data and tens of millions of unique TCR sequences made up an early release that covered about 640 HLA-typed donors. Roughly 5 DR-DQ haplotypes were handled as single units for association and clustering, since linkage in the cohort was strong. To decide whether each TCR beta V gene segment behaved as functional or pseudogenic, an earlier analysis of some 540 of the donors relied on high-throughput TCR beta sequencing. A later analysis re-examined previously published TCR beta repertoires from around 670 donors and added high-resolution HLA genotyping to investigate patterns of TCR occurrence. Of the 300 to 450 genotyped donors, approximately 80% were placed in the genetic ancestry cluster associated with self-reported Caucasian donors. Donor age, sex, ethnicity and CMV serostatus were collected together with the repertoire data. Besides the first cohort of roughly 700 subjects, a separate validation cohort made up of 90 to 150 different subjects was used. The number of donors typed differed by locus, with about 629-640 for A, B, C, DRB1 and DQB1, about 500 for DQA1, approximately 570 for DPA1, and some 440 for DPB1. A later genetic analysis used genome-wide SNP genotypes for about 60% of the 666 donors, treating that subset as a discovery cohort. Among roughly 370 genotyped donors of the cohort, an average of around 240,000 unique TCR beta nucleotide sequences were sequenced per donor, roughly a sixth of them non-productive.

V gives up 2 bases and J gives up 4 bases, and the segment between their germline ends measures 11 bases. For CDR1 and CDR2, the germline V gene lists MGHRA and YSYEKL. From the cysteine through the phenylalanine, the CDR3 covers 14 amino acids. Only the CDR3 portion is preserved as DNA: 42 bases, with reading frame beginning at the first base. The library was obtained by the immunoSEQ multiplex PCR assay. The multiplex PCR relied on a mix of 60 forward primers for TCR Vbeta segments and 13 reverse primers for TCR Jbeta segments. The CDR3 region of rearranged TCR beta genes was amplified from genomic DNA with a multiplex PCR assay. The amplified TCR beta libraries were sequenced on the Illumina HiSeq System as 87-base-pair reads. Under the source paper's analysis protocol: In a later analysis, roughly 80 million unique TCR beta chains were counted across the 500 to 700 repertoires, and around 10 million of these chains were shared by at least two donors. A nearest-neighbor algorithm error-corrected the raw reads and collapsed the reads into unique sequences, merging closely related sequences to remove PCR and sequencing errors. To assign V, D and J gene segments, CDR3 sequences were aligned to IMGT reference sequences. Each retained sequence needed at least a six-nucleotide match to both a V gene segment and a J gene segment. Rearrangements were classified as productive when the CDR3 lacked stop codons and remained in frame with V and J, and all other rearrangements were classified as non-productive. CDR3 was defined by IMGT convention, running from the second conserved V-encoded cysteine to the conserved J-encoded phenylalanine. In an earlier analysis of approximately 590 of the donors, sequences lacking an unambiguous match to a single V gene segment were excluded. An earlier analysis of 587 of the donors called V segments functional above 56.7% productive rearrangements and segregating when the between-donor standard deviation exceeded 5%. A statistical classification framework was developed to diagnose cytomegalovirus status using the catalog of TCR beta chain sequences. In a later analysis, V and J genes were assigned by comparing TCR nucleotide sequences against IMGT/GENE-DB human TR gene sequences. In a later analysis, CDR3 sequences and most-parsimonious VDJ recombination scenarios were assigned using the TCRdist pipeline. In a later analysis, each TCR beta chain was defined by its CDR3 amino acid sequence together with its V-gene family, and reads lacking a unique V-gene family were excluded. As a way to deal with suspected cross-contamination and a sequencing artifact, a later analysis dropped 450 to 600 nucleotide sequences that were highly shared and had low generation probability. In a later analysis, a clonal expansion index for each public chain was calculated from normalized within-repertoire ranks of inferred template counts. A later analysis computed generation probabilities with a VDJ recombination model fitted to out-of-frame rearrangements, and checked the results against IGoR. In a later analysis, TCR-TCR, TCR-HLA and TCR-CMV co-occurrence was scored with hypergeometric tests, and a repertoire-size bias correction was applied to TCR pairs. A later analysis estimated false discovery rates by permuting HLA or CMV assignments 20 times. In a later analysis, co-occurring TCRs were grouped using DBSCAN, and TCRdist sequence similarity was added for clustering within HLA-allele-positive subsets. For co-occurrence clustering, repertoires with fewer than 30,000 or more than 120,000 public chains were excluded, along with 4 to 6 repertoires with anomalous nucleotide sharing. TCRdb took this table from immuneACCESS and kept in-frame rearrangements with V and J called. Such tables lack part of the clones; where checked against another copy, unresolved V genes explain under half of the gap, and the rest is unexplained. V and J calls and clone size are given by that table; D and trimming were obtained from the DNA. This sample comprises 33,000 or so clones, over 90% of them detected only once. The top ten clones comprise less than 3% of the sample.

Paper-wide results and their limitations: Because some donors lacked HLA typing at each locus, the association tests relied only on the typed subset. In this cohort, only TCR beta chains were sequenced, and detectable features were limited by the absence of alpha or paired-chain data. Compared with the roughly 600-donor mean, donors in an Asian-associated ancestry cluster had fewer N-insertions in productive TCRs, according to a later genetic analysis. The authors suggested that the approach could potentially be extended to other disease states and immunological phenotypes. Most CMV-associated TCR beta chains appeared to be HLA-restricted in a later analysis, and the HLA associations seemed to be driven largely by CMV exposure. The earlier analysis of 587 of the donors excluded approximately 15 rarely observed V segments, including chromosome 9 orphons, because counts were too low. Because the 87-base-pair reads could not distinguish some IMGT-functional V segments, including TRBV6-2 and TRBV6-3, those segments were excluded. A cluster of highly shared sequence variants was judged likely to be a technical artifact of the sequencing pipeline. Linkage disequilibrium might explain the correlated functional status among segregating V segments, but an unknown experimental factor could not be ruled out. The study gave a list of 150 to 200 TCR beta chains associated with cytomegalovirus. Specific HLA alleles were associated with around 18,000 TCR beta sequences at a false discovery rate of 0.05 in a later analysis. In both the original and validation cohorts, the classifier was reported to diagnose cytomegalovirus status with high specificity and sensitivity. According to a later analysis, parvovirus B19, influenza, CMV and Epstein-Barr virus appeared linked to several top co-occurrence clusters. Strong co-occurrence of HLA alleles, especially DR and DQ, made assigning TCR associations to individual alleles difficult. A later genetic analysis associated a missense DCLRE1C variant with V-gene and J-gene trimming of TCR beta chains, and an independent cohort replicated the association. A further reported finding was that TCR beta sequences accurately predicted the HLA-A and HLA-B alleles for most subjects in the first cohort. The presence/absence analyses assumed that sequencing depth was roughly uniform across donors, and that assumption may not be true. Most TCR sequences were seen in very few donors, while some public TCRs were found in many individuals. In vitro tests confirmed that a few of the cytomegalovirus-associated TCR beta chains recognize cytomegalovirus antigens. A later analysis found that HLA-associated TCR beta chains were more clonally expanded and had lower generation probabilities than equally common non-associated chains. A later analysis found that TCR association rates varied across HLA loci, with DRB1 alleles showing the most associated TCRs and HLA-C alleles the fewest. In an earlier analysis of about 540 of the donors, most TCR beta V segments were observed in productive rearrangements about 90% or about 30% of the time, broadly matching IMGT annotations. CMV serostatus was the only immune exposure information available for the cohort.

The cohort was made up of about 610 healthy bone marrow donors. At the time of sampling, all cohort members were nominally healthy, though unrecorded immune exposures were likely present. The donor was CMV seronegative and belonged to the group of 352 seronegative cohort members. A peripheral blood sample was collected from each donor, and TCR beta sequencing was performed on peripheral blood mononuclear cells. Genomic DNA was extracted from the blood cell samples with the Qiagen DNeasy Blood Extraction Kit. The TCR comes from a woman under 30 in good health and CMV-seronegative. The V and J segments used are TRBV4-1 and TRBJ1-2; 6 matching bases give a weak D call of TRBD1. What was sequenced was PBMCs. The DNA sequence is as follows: TGCGCCAGCAGCCAACCTGGACAGAGCTATGGCTACACCTTC. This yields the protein CASSQPGQSYGYTF.